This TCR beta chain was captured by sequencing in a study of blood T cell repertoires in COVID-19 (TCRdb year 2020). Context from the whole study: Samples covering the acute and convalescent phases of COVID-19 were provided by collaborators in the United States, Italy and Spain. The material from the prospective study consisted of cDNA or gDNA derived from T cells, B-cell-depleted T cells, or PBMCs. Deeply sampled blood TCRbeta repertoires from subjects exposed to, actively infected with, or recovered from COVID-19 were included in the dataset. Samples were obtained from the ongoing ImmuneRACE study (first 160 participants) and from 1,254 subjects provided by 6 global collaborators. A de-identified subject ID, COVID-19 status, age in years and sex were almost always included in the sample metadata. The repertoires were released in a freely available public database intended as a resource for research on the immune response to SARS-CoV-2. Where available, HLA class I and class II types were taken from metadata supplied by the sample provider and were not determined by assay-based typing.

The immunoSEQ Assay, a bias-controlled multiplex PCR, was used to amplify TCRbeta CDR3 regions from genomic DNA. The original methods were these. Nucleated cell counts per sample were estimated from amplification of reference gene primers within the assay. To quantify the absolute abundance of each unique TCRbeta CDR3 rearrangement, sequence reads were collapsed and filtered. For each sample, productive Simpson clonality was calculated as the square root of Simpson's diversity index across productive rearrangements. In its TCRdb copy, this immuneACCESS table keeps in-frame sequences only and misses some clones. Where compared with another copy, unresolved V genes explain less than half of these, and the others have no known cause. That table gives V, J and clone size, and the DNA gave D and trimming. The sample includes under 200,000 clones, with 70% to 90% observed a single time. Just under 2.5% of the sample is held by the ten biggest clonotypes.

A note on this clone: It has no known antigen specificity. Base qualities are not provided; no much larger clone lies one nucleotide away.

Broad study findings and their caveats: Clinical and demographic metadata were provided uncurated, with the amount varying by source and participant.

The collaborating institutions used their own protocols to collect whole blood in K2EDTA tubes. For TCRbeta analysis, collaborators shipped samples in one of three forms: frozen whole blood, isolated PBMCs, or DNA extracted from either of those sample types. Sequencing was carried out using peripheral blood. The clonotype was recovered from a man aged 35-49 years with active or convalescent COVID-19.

CDR3 loop: CASSEGQARNSPLHF. The base sequence is TGTGCCAGCAGTGAAGGACAGGCTCGGAATTCACCCCTCCACTTT. Recombination linked TRBV2 to TRBJ1-6, and possibly TRBD1, on 6 matching bases. CDR3 length: 15 amino acids, cysteine to phenylalanine. Only CDR3 DNA remains: 45 bases, in frame from the first base. V loses 1 base of germline sequence and J loses 7 bases, and the interval between the two ends is 11 bases. CDR1 SNHLY and CDR2 FYNNEI are derived from the germline V gene.